The clone carrying this TCR beta chain turned up a few times. Its specificity is unknown. The primer mix had 60 Vbeta and 13 Jbeta primers. Libraries were prepared by immunoSEQ multiplex PCR; TCRdb keeps only in-frame clonotypes and omits some of them. This table holds some 170,000 clones, 75% to 85% found once. The sample belongs to a study of cytomegalovirus exposure and HLA in healthy donors. Whole-study findings and limits: Earlier analysis looked at TCR beta V segments, and most were productive about 90% or about 30% of the time. In presence/absence analyses, roughly uniform sequencing depth across donors was assumed.

The germline gives CDR1 LNHDA, CDR2 SQIVND (reference sequence). V lost 5 bases, J lost 10 bases, and 17 bases lay in between. The CDR3 is 13 residues long. This chain joins TRBV19 and TRBJ1-1; D perhaps matches TRBD1 (6 bases). This TCR came from a woman aged 25 to 39 in good health and CMV-seronegative. The sequenced sample was PBMCs. CDR3 sequence: CASSPTGSRGAFF. CDR3 nucleotide sequence: TGTGCCAGTAGTCCAACAGGGTCCCGGGGAGCTTTCTTT.